This T cell receptor (beta chain) was sequenced in a study of cytomegalovirus exposure and HLA in healthy donors. As for the study in general: In terms of ancestry, the Caucasian-associated cluster contained roughly 80% of the 350 to 450 genotyped donors.

With 60 Vbeta and 13 Jbeta primers, the PCR was carried out. TCRdb's copy holds only in-frame clones and misses some; the assay was immunoSEQ multiplex PCR. The table lists more than 150,000 clones, around four fifths of them singletons, with 0.8% in the top ten. Per germline, CDR1 MNHEY and CDR2 SVGAGI. V gave up 2 bases and J gave up 5 bases; unmatched junction bases: 5. The CDR3 has 15 residues. Remarks on this clone: Its antigen is as yet unknown.

The study's findings and limits: Later analysis indicated greater clonal expansion among HLA-associated TCR beta chains than among equally common other chains. CMV serostatus alone was available as immune exposure information.

V gene TRBV6-5 combines with J gene TRBJ1-4, with 7 bases identical to TRBD1. Source material: PBMCs. The TCR sequence derives from a young woman in good health and CMV-seronegative. The CDR3 region is CASSYATGRNEKLFF. The DNA of the CDR3 is TGTGCCAGCAGTTACGCGACAGGGCGGAATGAAAAACTGTTTTTT.